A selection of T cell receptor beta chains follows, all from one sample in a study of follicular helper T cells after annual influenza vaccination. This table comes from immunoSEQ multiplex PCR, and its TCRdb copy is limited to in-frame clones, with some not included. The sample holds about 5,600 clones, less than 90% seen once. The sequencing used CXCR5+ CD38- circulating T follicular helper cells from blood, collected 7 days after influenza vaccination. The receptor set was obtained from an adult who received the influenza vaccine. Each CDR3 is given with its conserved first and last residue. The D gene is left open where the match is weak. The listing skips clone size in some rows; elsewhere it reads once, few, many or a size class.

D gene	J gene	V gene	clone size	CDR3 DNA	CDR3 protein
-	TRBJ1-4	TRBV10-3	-	TGTGCCATCGGGACGGCTAATGAAAAACTGTTTTTT	CAIGTANEKLFF
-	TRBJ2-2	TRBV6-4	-	TGTGCCAGCAGCAACACCGGGGAGCTGTTTTTT	CASSNTGELFF
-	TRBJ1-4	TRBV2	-	TGTGCCAGCACGAGAGAGGCAGGGGCTAATGAAAAACTGTTTTTT	CASTREAGANEKLFF
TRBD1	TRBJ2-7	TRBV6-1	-	TGTGCCAGCTGGGGACAGGGGGTGAGCTACGAGCAGTACTTC	CASWGQGVSYEQYF
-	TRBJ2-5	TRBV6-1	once	TGTGCCAGCAGTGGTACTAACCAAGAGACCCAGTACTTC	CASSGTNQETQYF
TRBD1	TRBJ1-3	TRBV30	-	TGTGCCTGGAGTGGGGACAGTAGAAACACCATATATTTT	CAWSGDSRNTIYF
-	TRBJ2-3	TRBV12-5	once	TGTGCTAGTGGCCTGGGGAACACAGATACGCAGTATTTT	CASGLGNTDTQYF
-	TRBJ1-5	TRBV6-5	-	TGTGCCAGCAGTTCTGGGCCAGCCAGGCCCCAGCATTTT	CASSSGPARPQHF
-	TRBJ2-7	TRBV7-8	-	TGTGCCAGCAGCTTAAGGTCTCAGGGCGAGCAGTACTTC	CASSLRSQGEQYF
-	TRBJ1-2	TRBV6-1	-	TGTGCCAGCAGTGAAGCGATGAATACAGGAGAGTATGGCTACACCTTC	CASSEAMNTGEYGYTF
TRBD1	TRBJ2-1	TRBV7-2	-	TGTGCCAGCAGCTCAGGGACAGGGGGCACGAATGAGCAGTTCTTC	CASSSGTGGTNEQFF
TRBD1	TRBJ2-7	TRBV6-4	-	TGTGCCAGCAGTGATCGACAGGGGGCCCCCTACGAGCAGTACTTC	CASSDRQGAPYEQYF
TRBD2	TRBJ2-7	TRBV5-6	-	TGTGCCAGCAGTCCTTATAGCGGGGCTAGCTCCTACGAGCAGTACTTC	CASSPYSGASSYEQYF
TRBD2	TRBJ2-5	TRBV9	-	TGTGCCAGCAGCGTCCAGGGAGCGGGGTACCAAGAGACCCAGTACTTC	CASSVQGAGYQETQYF
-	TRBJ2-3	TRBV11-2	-	TGTGCCAGCAGCTTAGTGGAAGGCAGAGATACGCAGTATTTT	CASSLVEGRDTQYF
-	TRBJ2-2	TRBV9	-	TGTGCCAGCAGCCTTTCGGACACCAACACCGGGGAGCTGTTTTTT	CASSLSDTNTGELFF
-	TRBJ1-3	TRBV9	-	TGTGCCAGCAGCGTAGCTGTGGACTCTGGAAACACCATATATTTT	CASSVAVDSGNTIYF
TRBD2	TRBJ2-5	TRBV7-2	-	TGTGCCAGCAGTCCTATCCCTAGCGGGAGTCGGCAGACCCAGTACTTC	CASSPIPSGSRQTQYF
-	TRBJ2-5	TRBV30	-	TGTGCCTGGAGTGTACCAGGGGCAGAGACCCAGTACTTC	CAWSVPGAETQYF
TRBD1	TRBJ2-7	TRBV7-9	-	TGTGCCAGCAGCAATGCCTTCCGGACAGGGCACTACGAGCAGTACTTC	CASSNAFRTGHYEQYF
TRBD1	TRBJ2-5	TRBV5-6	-	TGTGCCAGCAGCTTTACCGGGACAGGGGGCGTAGAGACCCAGTACTTC	CASSFTGTGGVETQYF
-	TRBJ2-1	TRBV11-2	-	TGTGCCAGCAGCTTAGATGAGCAGTACAATGAGCAGTTCTTC	CASSLDEQYNEQFF
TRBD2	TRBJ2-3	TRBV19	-	TGTGCCAGTAGTTTCGGGACTAGCGGGGGGGTTACAGATACGCAGTATTTT	CASSFGTSGGVTDTQYF
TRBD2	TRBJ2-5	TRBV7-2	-	TGTGCCAGCAGCCCGACTAGCGGGGCGGGGACCCAGTACTTC	CASSPTSGAGTQYF
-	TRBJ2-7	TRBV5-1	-	TGCGCCAGCAGCCCCGGAGTGATCAGTTGGGAGCAGTACTTC	CASSPGVISWEQYF
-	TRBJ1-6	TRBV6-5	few	TGTGCCAGCAAGGGCCCCCGGGGGGGGGATTCACCCCTCCACTTT	CASKGPRGGDSPLHF
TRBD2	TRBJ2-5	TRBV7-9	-	TGTGCCAGCAGCCCTGGACTAGCGGGGGTGAAGACCCAGTACTTC	CASSPGLAGVKTQYF
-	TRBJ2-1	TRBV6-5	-	TGTGCCAGCAGTCGACAGCGTAGCTCCTACAATGAGCAGTTCTTC	CASSRQRSSYNEQFF
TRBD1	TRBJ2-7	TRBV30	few	TGTGCCTGGAGTCCCGGACAGGGGGCCTACGAGCAGTACTTC	CAWSPGQGAYEQYF
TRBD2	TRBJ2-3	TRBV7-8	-	TGTGCCAGCAGCTCCACGGGACTAGCTCCAGATACGCAGTATTTT	CASSSTGLAPDTQYF
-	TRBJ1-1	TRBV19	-	TGTGCCAGTAGTACGGGACGGGCCATGAACACTGAAGCTTTCTTT	CASSTGRAMNTEAFF
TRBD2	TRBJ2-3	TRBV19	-	TGTGCCAGTAGTATGACTAGCGGGGCAAGCACAGATACGCAGTATTTT	CASSMTSGASTDTQYF
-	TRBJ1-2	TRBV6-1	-	TGTGCCAGCAGTGAGTATTATGGCTACACCTTC	CASSEYYGYTF
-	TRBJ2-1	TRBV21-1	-	TGTGCCAGCAGCAAAGTGGCCGAGTCCAGCATCAACAATGAGCAGTTCTTC	CASSKVAESSINNEQFF
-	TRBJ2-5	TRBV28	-	TGTGCCAGTGGAAGGGGGGTTGCGCAAGAGACCCAGTACTTC	CASGRGVAQETQYF
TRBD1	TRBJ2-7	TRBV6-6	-	TGTGCCAGCTTCCCCGGGACAGGGGACTACGAGCAGTACTTC	CASFPGTGDYEQYF
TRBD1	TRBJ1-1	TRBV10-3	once	TGTGCCATCAGTGACTCGACAGGGACCAACACTGAAGCTTTCTTT	CAISDSTGTNTEAFF
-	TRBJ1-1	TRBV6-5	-	TGTGCCAGCAGTTACCAATACAGGAGTACGAACACTGAAGCTTTCTTT	CASSYQYRSTNTEAFF
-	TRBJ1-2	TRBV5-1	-	TGCGCCAGCAGCCGGAGGGACAACTCTTATGGCTACACCTTC	CASSRRDNSYGYTF
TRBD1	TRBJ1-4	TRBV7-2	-	TGTGCCAGCAGCATGCACCAGGGGGGTCGTGAAAAACTGTTTTTT	CASSMHQGGREKLFF